The T cell receptor (beta chain) described here comes from a study of T cells in localized non-small cell lung cancer. The protocol was immunoSEQ multiplex PCR, while the TCRdb copy is restricted to in-frame clones and leaves out a portion. The sample carries roughly 30,000 clones, 92% recorded once. About this clone itself: Antigen specificity is unknown.

Regarding the study as a whole: There was an association of higher blood T cell density with longer overall survival. Uninvolved adjacent lung had the highest recorded T cell clonality, with tumor below it.

CDR1 is SEHNR, CDR2 FQNEAQ, per germline (reference sequence). Deletions cut 3 bases from V and 1 base from J, with 12 bases between. This CDR3 comprises 16 residues. This clonotype was sampled from a woman aged 35 to 75 with stage III lung adenocarcinoma. The specimen comprised peripheral blood mononuclear cells, sampled before any cancer treatment. V usage is TRBV7-9 and J usage is TRBJ2-2, with D tentatively TRBD2 (6 bases). CDR3 DNA sequence: TGTGCCAGCAGCTTCTGGGGACTGATGAACACCGGGGAGCTGTTTTTT. It encodes CASSFWGLMNTGELFF.